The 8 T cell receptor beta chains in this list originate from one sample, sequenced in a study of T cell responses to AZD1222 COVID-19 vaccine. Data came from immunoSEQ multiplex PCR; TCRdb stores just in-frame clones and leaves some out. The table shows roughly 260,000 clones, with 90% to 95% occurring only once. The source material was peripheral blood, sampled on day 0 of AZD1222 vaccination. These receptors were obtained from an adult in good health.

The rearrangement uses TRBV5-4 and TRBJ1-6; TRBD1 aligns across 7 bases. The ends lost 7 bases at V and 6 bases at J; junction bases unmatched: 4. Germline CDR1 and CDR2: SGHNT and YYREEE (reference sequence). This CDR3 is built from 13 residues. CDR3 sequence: CASGGGGNSPLHF. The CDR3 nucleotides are TGTGCCAGCGGAGGGGGCGGTAATTCACCCCTCCACTTT.

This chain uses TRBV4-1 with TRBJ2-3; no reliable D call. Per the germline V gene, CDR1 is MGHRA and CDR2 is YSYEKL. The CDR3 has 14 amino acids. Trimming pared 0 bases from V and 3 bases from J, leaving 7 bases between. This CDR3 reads CASSQEAITDTQYF. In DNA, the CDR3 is TGCGCCAGCAGCCAAGAAGCTATTACAGATACGCAGTATTTT.

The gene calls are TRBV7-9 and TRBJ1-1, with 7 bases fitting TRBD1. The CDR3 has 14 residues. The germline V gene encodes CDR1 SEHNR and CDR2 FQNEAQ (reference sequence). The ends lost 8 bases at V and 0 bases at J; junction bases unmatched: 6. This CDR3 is CASSPGQLNTEAFF. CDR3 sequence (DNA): TGTGCCAGCTCCCCGGGACAGCTGAACACTGAAGCTTTCTTT.

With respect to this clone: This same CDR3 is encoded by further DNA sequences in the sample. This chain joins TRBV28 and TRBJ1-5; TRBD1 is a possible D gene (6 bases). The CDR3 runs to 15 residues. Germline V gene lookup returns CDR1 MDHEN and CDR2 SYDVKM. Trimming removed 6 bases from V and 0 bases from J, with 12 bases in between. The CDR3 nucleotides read TGTGCCAGCAGCTCTACAGGGATTAGCAATCAGCCCCAGCATTTT. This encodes CASSSTGISNQPQHF.

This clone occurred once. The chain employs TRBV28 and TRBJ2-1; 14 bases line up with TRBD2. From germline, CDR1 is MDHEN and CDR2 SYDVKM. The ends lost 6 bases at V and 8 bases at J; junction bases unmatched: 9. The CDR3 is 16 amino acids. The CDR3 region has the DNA TGTGCCAGCAGATATGGACTAGCGGGAGGACTTGATGAGCAGTTCTTC. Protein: CASRYGLAGGLDEQFF.

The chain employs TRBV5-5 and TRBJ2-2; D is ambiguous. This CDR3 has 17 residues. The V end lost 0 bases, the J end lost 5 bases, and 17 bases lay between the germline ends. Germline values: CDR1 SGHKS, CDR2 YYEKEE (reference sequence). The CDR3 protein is CASSLAFGPKGTGELFF. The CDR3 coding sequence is TGTGCCAGCAGCTTGGCGTTCGGTCCGAAGGGAACCGGGGAGCTGTTTTTT.

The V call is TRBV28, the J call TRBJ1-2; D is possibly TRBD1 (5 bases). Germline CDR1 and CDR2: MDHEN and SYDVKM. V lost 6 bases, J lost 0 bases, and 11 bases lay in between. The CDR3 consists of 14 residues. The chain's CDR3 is CASSRDAANYGYTF. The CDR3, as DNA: TGTGCCAGCAGCCGGGACGCAGCTAACTATGGCTACACCTTC.

In nucleotides, the CDR3 is TGTGCCACAGGACAGACCACAGATACGCAGTATTTT. It translates to CATGQTTDTQYF. The chain joins TRBV12-3 or TRBV12-4 to TRBJ2-3; possible D gene TRBD1, 6 bases. V lost 10 bases to trimming and J lost 2 bases, with 10 bases between them. The CDR3 contains 12 residues.